Sequencing of this TCR beta chain was carried out in a study of OX40 agonist ivuxolimab in advanced cancers. Study details: Dosing consisted of intravenous ivuxolimab at 0.01 to 10 mg/kg every 2 weeks. Overall study results and limits: Expanded clones were, on average, more numerous in CD8+ T cells than in CD4+.

With respect to this clone: Its specificity is unknown.

Sequencing used immunoSEQ multiplex PCR; TCRdb keeps in-frame clones, though not all of them. The sample carries roughly 53,000 clones, about 93% recorded once. The sequences come from CD4+ or CD8+ T cells sorted from blood, collected in a trial of the OX40 agonist ivuxolimab. This receptor was identified in an adult with an advanced solid tumor such as melanoma, head and neck, liver or kidney cancer.

CDR3 loop: CASSVEGTGLSLSGANVLTF. The CDR3 region has the DNA TGTGCCAGCAGCGTAGAGGGGACAGGCCTCTCCCTCTCTGGGGCCAACGTCCTGACTTTC. The genes are TRBV9 and TRBJ2-6; 8 bases are shared with TRBD1. The CDR3 runs 20 residues. After removal of 0 bases from V and 0 bases from J, the junction contained 11 bases not matched to a gene. The germline V gene encodes CDR1 SGDLS and CDR2 YYNGEE.